These T cell receptor beta chains were read from a single sample in a study of STAT3 mutations in large granular lymphocyte leukemia. Some clones are missing from TCRdb's copy, which holds only in-frame ones; the method was immunoSEQ multiplex PCR. This sample has about 10,000 clones, with nearly 90% found just once. The sequencing input was peripheral blood mononuclear cells. The origin of the receptors is a man aged 55 to 70 with T-cell large granular lymphocyte leukemia. Some clones in this sample may be carry-over from other donors' samples. Each CDR3 is given with its conserved first and last residue. D genes are given only for firm matches. Where a row states a size, it is once, few, many or the class of an expanded clone; other rows omit it.

-,TRBV11-2,-,TRBJ1-1,CASSFAGRLEAFF,TGTGCCAGCAGCTTCGCTGGGAGGCTCGAAGCTTTCTTT
-,TRBV18,-,TRBJ2-7,CASSPPGALRDEQYF,TGTGCCAGCTCTCCTCCGGGAGCACTACGGGACGAGCAGTACTTC
-,TRBV5-1,-,TRBJ1-2,CASSLAGQVEGYTF,TGCGCCAGCAGCTTGGCTGGGCAGGTGGAGGGCTACACCTTC
-,TRBV28,-,TRBJ2-3,CASSLSRFAADTQYF,TGTGCCAGCAGTTTATCTCGGTTCGCAGCAGATACGCAGTATTTT
-,TRBV5-4,-,TRBJ2-1,CASSYRTPGNEQFF,TGTGCCAGCAGCTATCGAACTCCAGGTAATGAGCAGTTCTTC
few,TRBV7-6,TRBD2,TRBJ2-1,CASSRSGTGFNEQFF,TGTGCCAGCAGCCGAAGCGGGACTGGCTTCAATGAGCAGTTCTTC
-,TRBV9,-,TRBJ1-1,CASSPRTDPNTEAFF,TGTGCCAGCAGCCCACGGACTGACCCGAACACTGAAGCTTTCTTT
-,TRBV7-2,TRBD2,TRBJ2-1,CASSPGTRIYNEQFF,TGTGCCAGCAGCCCCGGGACTAGGATCTACAATGAGCAGTTCTTC
-,TRBV7-9,-,TRBJ1-4,CASSLVVGSNEKLFF,TGTGCCAGCAGCTTAGTAGTGGGGTCCAATGAAAAACTGTTTTTT
-,TRBV11-2,TRBD2,TRBJ2-3,CASSSRTSGGTDTQYF,TGTGCCAGCAGCTCCCGGACTAGCGGGGGCACAGATACGCAGTATTTT
-,TRBV29-1,TRBD2,TRBJ2-1,CSVEGALLGGVYNEQFF,TGCAGCGTTGAAGGGGCCCTATTGGGAGGGGTCTACAATGAGCAGTTCTTC
-,TRBV30,-,TRBJ1-1,CAWTRRSWAFF,TGTGCCTGGACTAGGAGGAGCTGGGCTTTCTTT
once,TRBV27,TRBD1,TRBJ2-2,CASSRDRGNAGELFF,TGTGCCAGCAGTCGGGACAGGGGGAATGCGGGGGAGCTGTTTTTT
-,TRBV5-1,-,TRBJ1-2,CASSLGAGTGGYTF,TGCGCCAGCAGCTTGGGTGCAGGGACGGGTGGCTACACCTTC
-,TRBV30,-,TRBJ2-7,CAWGSSYEQYF,TGTGCCTGGGGCTCCTCCTACGAGCAGTACTTC
-,TRBV18,-,TRBJ2-1,CASSPQPPYNEQFF,TGTGCCAGCTCACCCCAACCCCCCTACAATGAGCAGTTCTTC
-,TRBV5-8,-,TRBJ1-5,CASSAAFRSNQPQHF,TGTGCCAGCAGCGCGGCGTTTAGGAGCAATCAGCCCCAGCATTTT
-,TRBV6-1,-,TRBJ2-3,CASTSVAGDTQYF,TGTGCCAGCACATCCGTGGCGGGAGATACGCAGTATTTT
-,TRBV6-5,-,TRBJ2-7,CASRGVGEQYF,TGTGCCAGCAGGGGCGTTGGCGAGCAGTACTTC
few,TRBV9,-,TRBJ2-7,CASSATLGGEQYF,TGTGCCAGCAGCGCCACCTTGGGGGGCGAGCAGTACTTC
once,TRBV9,TRBD1,TRBJ2-1,CASSVDRGAHEQFF,TGTGCCAGCAGCGTGGACAGGGGCGCCCATGAGCAGTTCTTC
-,TRBV10-3,-,TRBJ1-2,CAISESRGDYGYTF,TGTGCCATCAGTGAGTCTAGGGGAGACTATGGCTACACCTTC
-,TRBV2,TRBD1,TRBJ2-5,CASRDILTGGYQETQYF,TGTGCCAGCAGGGACATACTTACAGGGGGGTACCAAGAGACCCAGTACTTC
-,TRBV18,-,TRBJ1-2,CASSPGSLTHYGYTF,TGTGCCAGCTCACCGGGCAGTTTAACTCATTATGGCTACACCTTC
-,TRBV9,-,TRBJ1-2,CASSGGTWDYGYTF,TGTGCCAGCAGCGGGGGAACCTGGGACTATGGCTACACCTTC
-,TRBV1,-,TRBJ1-5,CTSSQRRTGLDQPQHF,TGCACCAGCAGCCAAAGAAGGACAGGGTTGGATCAGCCCCAGCATTTT
-,TRBV5-1,TRBD1,TRBJ1-4,CASSSQGRGEKLFF,TGCGCCAGCAGCTCACAGGGGCGCGGGGAAAAACTGTTTTTT
-,TRBV5-1,-,TRBJ1-1,CASSLGMNTEAFF,TGCGCCAGCAGTCTTGGGATGAACACTGAAGCTTTCTTT
-,TRBV7-9,-,TRBJ2-3,CASSLSGGGDTQYF,TGTGCCAGCAGCCTGAGCGGAGGGGGAGATACGCAGTATTTT
-,TRBV7-9,-,TRBJ2-3,CASSLDSPHVLTDTQYF,TGTGCCAGCAGCTTAGACTCGCCGCACGTACTCACAGATACGCAGTATTTT
-,TRBV7-3,-,TRBJ2-6,CASSPSGGANVLTF,TGTGCCAGCAGCCCTTCCGGTGGGGCCAACGTCCTGACTTTC
-,TRBV10-3,TRBD2,TRBJ2-3,CAIKGAWASGSRTDTQYF,TGTGCCATCAAGGGTGCCTGGGCTAGCGGATCCCGGACAGATACGCAGTATTTT
-,TRBV29-1,-,TRBJ1-2,CSVVHSGIGGYTF,TGCAGCGTTGTCCACAGTGGAATTGGTGGCTACACCTTC
-,TRBV4-2,TRBD2,TRBJ2-7,CASSQDVAGGLHYEQYF,TGTGCCAGCAGCCAAGATGTAGCGGGAGGCTTACACTACGAGCAGTACTTC
-,TRBV5-5,TRBD1,TRBJ2-5,CASSLMGQQETQYF,TGTGCCAGCAGCTTGATGGGACAGCAAGAGACCCAGTACTTC
-,TRBV30,-,TRBJ2-3,CAWSTTDTQYF,TGTGCCTGGAGTACCACAGATACGCAGTATTTT
-,TRBV28,-,TRBJ2-6,CASSAPDSYSSGANVLTF,TGTGCCAGCAGTGCCCCGGACAGCTACAGCTCTGGGGCCAACGTCCTGACTTTC
once,TRBV7-9,-,TRBJ2-1,CASSSLARGGNEQFF,TGTGCCAGCAGCTCCTTAGCCCGAGGGGGTAATGAGCAGTTCTTC
-,TRBV6-6,-,TRBJ2-2,CASSRTVALGAGELFF,TGTGCCAGCAGCAGAACAGTTGCACTGGGTGCCGGGGAGCTGTTTTTT
-,TRBV10-3,TRBD1,TRBJ1-5,CAISETGFDQPQHF,TGTGCCATCAGCGAGACAGGGTTTGATCAGCCCCAGCATTTT
-,TRBV29-1,TRBD1,TRBJ1-1,CSVWDRGPTEAFF,TGCAGCGTATGGGACAGGGGGCCGACTGAAGCTTTCTTT
-,TRBV10-1,TRBD2,TRBJ2-5,CAPLWREGKQTQYF,TGCGCCCCCCTTTGGCGGGAGGGTAAACAGACCCAGTACTTC
-,TRBV2,-,TRBJ2-7,CASSYLSYEQYF,TGTGCCAGCAGCTATCTCTCCTACGAGCAGTACTTC
-,TRBV28,-,TRBJ1-4,CASRKGNEKLFF,TGTGCCAGCAGGAAGGGTAATGAAAAACTGTTTTTT
-,TRBV6-5,-,TRBJ2-2,CASSYGGLTGELFF,TGTGCCAGCAGTTACGGGGGTCTCACCGGGGAGCTGTTTTTT